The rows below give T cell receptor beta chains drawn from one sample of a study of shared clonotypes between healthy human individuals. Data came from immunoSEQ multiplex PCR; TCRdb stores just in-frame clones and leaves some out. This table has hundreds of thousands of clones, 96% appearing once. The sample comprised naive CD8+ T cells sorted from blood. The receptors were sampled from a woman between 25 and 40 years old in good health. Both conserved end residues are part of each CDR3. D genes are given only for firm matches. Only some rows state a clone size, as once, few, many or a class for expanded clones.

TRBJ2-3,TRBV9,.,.,CASSVGGGSTDTQYF,TGTGCCAGCAGCGTAGGCGGAGGGAGCACAGATACGCAGTATTTT
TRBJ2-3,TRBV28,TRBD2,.,CASSLLAATDTQYF,TGTGCCAGCAGTTTACTAGCGGCCACAGATACGCAGTATTTT
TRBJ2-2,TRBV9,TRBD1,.,CASSVEDRGLTGELFF,TGTGCCAGCAGCGTAGAGGACAGGGGACTCACCGGGGAGCTGTTTTTT
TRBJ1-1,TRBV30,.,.,CAWSTGLNTEAFF,TGTGCCTGGAGTACGGGGTTGAACACTGAAGCTTTCTTT
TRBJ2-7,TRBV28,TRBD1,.,CASSETGWDRYEQYF,TGTGCCAGCAGTGAAACCGGCTGGGACAGGTACGAGCAGTACTTC
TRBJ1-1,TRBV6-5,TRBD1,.,CASSFTGGLNTEAFF,TGTGCCAGCAGTTTTACAGGGGGCTTGAACACTGAAGCTTTCTTT
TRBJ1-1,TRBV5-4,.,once,CASSLGSEEAFF,TGTGCCAGCAGCTTGGGTAGTGAAGAAGCTTTCTTT
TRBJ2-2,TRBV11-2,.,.,CASSSRTDNTGELFF,TGTGCCAGCAGCTCAAGGACAGACAACACCGGGGAGCTGTTTTTT
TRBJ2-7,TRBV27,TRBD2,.,CASGTGLAGVVRDEQYF,TGTGCCAGCGGGACGGGACTAGCGGGAGTCGTCCGCGACGAGCAGTACTTC
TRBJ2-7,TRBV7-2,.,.,CASSSHTYEQYF,TGTGCCAGCAGCTCCCATACTTACGAGCAGTACTTC
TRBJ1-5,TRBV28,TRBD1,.,CASSFPGTGVQPQHF,TGTGCCAGCAGTTTCCCCGGGACAGGGGTACAGCCCCAGCATTTT
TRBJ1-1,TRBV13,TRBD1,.,CASAARDRGTEAFF,TGTGCCAGCGCAGCTCGGGACAGGGGGACTGAAGCTTTCTTT
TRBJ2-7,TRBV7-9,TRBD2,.,CASSAGGGVRYEQYF,TGTGCCAGCAGCGCGGGGGGTGGAGTAAGATACGAGCAGTACTTC
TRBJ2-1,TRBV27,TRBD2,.,CASGYSGVDEQFF,TGTGCCAGCGGGTATAGCGGGGTCGATGAGCAGTTCTTC
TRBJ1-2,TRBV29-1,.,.,CSVVAENYGYTF,TGCAGCGTTGTGGCGGAAAACTATGGCTACACCTTC
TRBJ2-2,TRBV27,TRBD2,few,CASSLGLAYTGELFF,TGTGCCAGCAGTTTAGGACTAGCGTACACCGGGGAGCTGTTTTTT
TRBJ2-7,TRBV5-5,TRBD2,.,CASSLEVGLAGVEQYF,TGTGCCAGCAGCCTGGAGGTGGGACTAGCGGGAGTCGAGCAGTACTTC
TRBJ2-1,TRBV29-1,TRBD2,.,CSGAGGVYNEQFF,TGCAGCGGGGCGGGAGGTGTTTACAATGAGCAGTTCTTC
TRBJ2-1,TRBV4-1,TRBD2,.,CASKPWAGEIEQFF,TGCGCCAGCAAGCCTTGGGCGGGAGAAATTGAGCAGTTCTTC
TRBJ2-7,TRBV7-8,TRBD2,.,CASSPGLAGDYEQYF,TGTGCCAGCAGCCCTGGACTAGCGGGAGACTACGAGCAGTACTTC
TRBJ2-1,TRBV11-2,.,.,CASSLVTGYSYNEQFF,TGTGCCAGCAGCTTAGTTACCGGCTACTCCTACAATGAGCAGTTCTTC
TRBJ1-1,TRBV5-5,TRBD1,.,CASSWGTGPEAFF,TGTGCCAGCAGCTGGGGGACAGGGCCTGAAGCTTTCTTT
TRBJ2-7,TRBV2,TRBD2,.,CAGGRGGEQYF,TGTGCCGGCGGGAGGGGTGGGGAGCAGTACTTC
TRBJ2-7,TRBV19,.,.,CASSSALSYEQYF,TGTGCCAGTAGTTCCGCCCTCTCCTACGAGCAGTACTTC
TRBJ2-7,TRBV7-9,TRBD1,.,CASRFDGTAYEQYF,TGTGCCAGCAGATTCGATGGGACAGCCTACGAGCAGTACTTC
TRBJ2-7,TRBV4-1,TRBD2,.,CASSQETGTSGNEQYF,TGCGCCAGCAGCCAAGAAACCGGGACTAGCGGGAACGAGCAGTACTTC
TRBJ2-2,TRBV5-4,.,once,CASSPSWDTYTGELFF,TGTGCCAGCAGCCCTTCATGGGACACTTACACCGGGGAGCTGTTTTTT
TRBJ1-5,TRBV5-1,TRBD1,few,CASSLWTGGGQPQHF,TGCGCCAGCAGCTTGTGGACAGGGGGCGGCCAGCCCCAGCATTTT
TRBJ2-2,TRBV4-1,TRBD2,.,CASSQGGSRTGELFF,TGCGCCAGCAGCCAAGGCGGGAGCCGCACCGGGGAGCTGTTTTTT
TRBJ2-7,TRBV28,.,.,CASSFLGAYEQYF,TGTGCCAGCAGTTTCTTAGGTGCCTACGAGCAGTACTTC
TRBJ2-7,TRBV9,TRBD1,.,CASSDRDRAYEQYF,TGTGCCAGCAGCGACCGGGACAGGGCCTACGAGCAGTACTTC
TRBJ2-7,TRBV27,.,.,CASSSSTGTAYEQYF,TGTGCCAGCAGTTCGTCTACCGGGACGGCCTACGAGCAGTACTTC
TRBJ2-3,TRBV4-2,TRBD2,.,CASSQVLAGMVTDTQYF,TGTGCCAGCAGCCAAGTCCTAGCGGGAATGGTCACAGATACGCAGTATTTT
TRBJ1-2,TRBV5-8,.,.,CASSFHYLGARVINYGYTF,TGTGCCAGCAGCTTCCATTACCTGGGGGCGCGGGTGATCAACTATGGCTACACCTTC
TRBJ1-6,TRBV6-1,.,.,CASSEVSALAVTSSPLHF,TGTGCCAGCAGTGAAGTATCGGCTTTGGCCGTAACAAGTTCACCCCTCCACTTT
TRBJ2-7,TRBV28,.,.,CASSLRGYEQYF,TGTGCCAGCAGCCTCAGGGGCTACGAGCAGTACTTC
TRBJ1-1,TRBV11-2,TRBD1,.,CASSLGPGTGSNTEAFF,TGTGCCAGCAGCTTAGGACCCGGGACAGGGTCGAACACTGAAGCTTTCTTT
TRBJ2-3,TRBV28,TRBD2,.,CASSLIWLTTITSGEPTDTQYF,TGTGCCAGCAGTTTAATTTGGCTCACTACCATAACTAGCGGGGAACCCACAGATACGCAGTATTTT
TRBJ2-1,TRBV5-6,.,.,CASSLLGSDEQFF,TGTGCCAGCAGCTTGTTGGGGAGCGACGAGCAGTTCTTC
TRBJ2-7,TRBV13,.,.,CASSLFQGSYEQYF,TGTGCCAGCAGCTTATTTCAGGGATCCTACGAGCAGTACTTC
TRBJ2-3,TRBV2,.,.,CASRDRSTDTQYF,TGTGCCAGCAGGGACAGAAGCACAGATACGCAGTATTTT
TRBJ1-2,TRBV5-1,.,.,CASSLGFGQNYGYTF,TGCGCCAGCAGCTTGGGGTTCGGACAGAACTATGGCTACACCTTC
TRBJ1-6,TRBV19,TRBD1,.,CASSPLQGMSSPLHF,TGTGCCAGTAGTCCCCTACAGGGGATGAGTTCACCCCTCCACTTT
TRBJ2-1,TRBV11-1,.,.,CASSLVGTEQFF,TGTGCCAGCAGCTTAGTCGGGACAGAGCAGTTCTTC
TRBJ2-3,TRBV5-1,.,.,CASSLGDWGAATGDTQYF,TGCGCCAGCAGCTTGGGTGATTGGGGCGCCGCAACAGGGGATACGCAGTATTTT
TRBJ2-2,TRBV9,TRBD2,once,CASSSSGTSINTGELFF,TGTGCCAGCAGCTCATCCGGGACTAGCATCAACACCGGGGAGCTGTTTTTT
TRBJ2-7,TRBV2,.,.,CASKGMRMDEQYF,TGTGCCAGCAAAGGGATGAGAATGGACGAGCAGTACTTC
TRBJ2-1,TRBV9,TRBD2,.,CASSAPGTSTYNEQFF,TGTGCCAGCAGCGCTCCCGGGACTAGCACCTACAATGAGCAGTTCTTC
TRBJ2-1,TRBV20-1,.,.,CSARRDNEQFF,TGCAGTGCCAGGCGGGACAATGAGCAGTTCTTC